Below are 31 T cell receptor beta chains sequenced from a single sample in a study of cytomegalovirus exposure and HLA in healthy donors. Both 60 Vbeta primers and 13 Jbeta primers went into the PCR. Using immunoSEQ multiplex PCR, the repertoire was profiled, and TCRdb retains in-frame clones only, with some absent. The sample includes 100,000 to 150,000 clones, about three quarters seen only once; the top ten take around 1.5%. The sample comprised PBMCs. Source of these receptors: a woman between 18 and 29 years old in good health and CMV-seronegative.

This clone was counted a single time. J is TRBJ2-5 and V is TRBV5-6; D is unresolved. Germline assignment: CDR1 SGHDT and CDR2 YYEEEE. Between the trimmed V and J ends, which lost 0 bases and 4 bases, there was a span of 13 bases. The CDR3 length is 15 residues. In DNA form, the CDR3 reads TGTGCCAGCAGCTTGGAGGCTAGACCCCGAGAGACCCAGTACTTC. Translation: CASSLEARPRETQYF.

This chain uses TRBV9 with TRBJ2-3, with D perhaps matching TRBD1 (5 bases). There are 17 residues in the CDR3. Germline lookup yields CDR1 SGDLS and CDR2 YYNGEE. V lost 0 bases to trimming and J lost 1 base, with 15 bases between them. The DNA for the CDR3 is TGTGCCAGCAGCGTAGAGGCCAACCAAGGGGGCACAGATACGCAGTATTTT. Its protein is CASSVEANQGGTDTQYF.

The chain combines TRBV29-1 with TRBJ2-1, with D possibly matching TRBD2 (5 bases). The CDR3 contains 14 residues. The V end was cut by 7 bases, the J end by 1 base, with 14 bases between. Germline V lookup: CDR1 SQVTM, CDR2 ANQGSEA. The CDR3 DNA reads as TGCAGCGCTGAGGGCTACGATTCCTACAATGAGCAGTTCTTC. Translation gives CSAEGYDSYNEQFF.

This chain uses TRBV11-3 with TRBJ2-3; D remains ambiguous. V was pared by 1 base and J by 5 bases, with 7 bases between. This CDR3 region has 13 residues. The germline V gene has CDR1 SGHNT and CDR2 YENEEA. CDR3 sequence (DNA): TGTGCCAGCAGCTTAGCCCCTAGAGATACGCAGTATTTT. Translated, it gives CASSLAPRDTQYF.

J is TRBJ2-7 and V is TRBV11-3, with unresolved D. Germline assignment: CDR1 SGHNT and CDR2 YENEEA. The CDR3 covers 11 residues. V dropped 9 bases and J dropped 6 bases, with 12 bases sitting between them. CDR3 residues: CARPDPSEQYF. The CDR3 DNA sequence: TGTGCCAGACCTGATCCGAGCGAGCAGTACTTC.

The CDR3 spells CASSLSTGSTDTQYF. CDR3 DNA sequence: TGTGCCAGCAGTTTATCGACAGGCAGCACAGATACGCAGTATTTT. This sequence joins TRBV27 and TRBJ2-3, with D possibly matching TRBD1 (6 bases). Germline V lookup: CDR1 MNHEY, CDR2 SMNVEV (reference sequence). Trimming took off 0 bases at V and 0 bases at J, with 7 bases between the two ends. The CDR3 consists of 15 residues.

This clone has only one observation. The gene calls are TRBV7-9 and TRBJ1-1; D uncertain. The CDR3 sequence is 13 residues long. Germline CDR1 is SEHNR and CDR2 is FQNEAQ (reference sequence). Trimming shortened V by 7 bases and J by 1 base, and 10 bases separated the two germline ends. The CDR3 here is CASTQTPNTEAFF. CDR3 nucleotides: TGTGCCAGCACCCAGACACCGAACACTGAAGCTTTCTTT.

The V and J genes are TRBV12-5 and TRBJ2-7; tentative D call: TRBD1 (5 bases). CDR1 is LGHNT and CDR2 is FRNRAP in the germline V gene. This CDR3 spans 13 amino acids. V lost 4 bases to trimming and J lost 2 bases, with 9 bases between them. The CDR3 loop is CASGSPRAYEQYF. CDR3 nucleotide sequence: TGTGCTAGTGGTTCACCCAGGGCCTACGAGCAGTACTTC.

The gene calls are TRBV4-1 and TRBJ2-3, with 12 bases fitting TRBD2. Unmatched junction bases numbered 13, after V lost 0 bases and J lost 0 bases. This CDR3 region has 21 residues. Looked up from germline, CDR1 is MGHRA and CDR2 is YSYEKL. In DNA, the CDR3 is TGCGCCAGCAGCCAAGACCCGATCCTAGCGGGAGGGCGGGGTAGCACAGATACGCAGTATTTT. This translates into CASSQDPILAGGRGSTDTQYF.

This clone has only a few counts. This rearrangement joins TRBV4-1 to TRBJ2-1; 10 nucleotides agree with TRBD2. CDR3 length: 18 amino acids. The V segment lost 1 base and the J segment 9 bases; nucleotides outside the gene matches: 15. Germline V gene sequence: CDR1 MGHRA, CDR2 YSYEKL. The CDR3 here is CASSQVNMGLAKGSEQFF. As DNA, the CDR3 is TGCGCCAGCAGCCAAGTCAACATGGGACTAGCGAAGGGTAGTGAGCAGTTCTTC.

The rearrangement joins TRBV7-9 to TRBJ2-1; possible D gene TRBD2, 5 bases. Trimming took off 2 bases at V and 5 bases at J, with 10 bases between the two ends. CDR1 SEHNR and CDR2 FQNEAQ come from the germline V gene (reference sequence). This CDR3 contains 14 residues. The CDR3 spells CASSLPGGNNEQFF. The DNA for the CDR3 is TGTGCCAGCAGCTTACCCGGAGGAAACAATGAGCAGTTCTTC.

The rearrangement joins TRBV15 to TRBJ2-7; D is perhaps TRBD1 (7 bases). There are 16 residues in the CDR3. In germline, CDR1 is LNHNV, CDR2 YYDKDF (reference sequence). With 4 bases removed from V and 5 bases from J, the gap between germline ends came to 21 bases. The CDR3: CATSTYRQGGFHEQYF. For the CDR3, the DNA is TGTGCCACCAGCACTTATCGACAGGGAGGTTTCCACGAGCAGTACTTC.

The chain has TRBV4-1 and TRBJ2-2; 9 bases are a match to TRBD1. Per germline, CDR1 MGHRA and CDR2 YSYEKL. The junction had 0 bases not matched to a gene; V was cut back by 6 bases and J by 1 base. The CDR3 has 14 amino acids. Here the CDR3 reads CASRTGGNTGELFF. CDR3 in DNA: TGCGCCAGCAGGACAGGGGGGAACACCGGGGAGCTGTTTTTT.

The rearrangement uses TRBV6-6 and TRBJ2-7; 10 nucleotides agree with TRBD2. V shed 5 bases and J 5 bases; nucleotides not matched to a gene: 9. Germline loops: CDR1 MNHNY, CDR2 SVGAGI (reference sequence). This CDR3 is 15 amino acids long. Here the CDR3 reads CASSQTSGIANEQYF. CDR3 nucleotide sequence: TGTGCCAGCAGTCAAACTAGCGGGATCGCAAACGAGCAGTACTTC.

The chain joins TRBV7-9 to TRBJ1-1; a possible D gene is TRBD1 (6 bases). Germline-derived CDR1 and CDR2 are SEHNR and FQNEAQ (reference sequence). CDR3 length: 19 amino acids. The V and J ends lost 8 bases and 1 base respectively, with 29 bases between them. The CDR3 DNA follows: TGTGCCAGCGGGGGGGCGGAGCGGTCACCAGGGTGGCAGAACACTGAAGCTTTCTTT. Its protein product is CASGGAERSPGWQNTEAFF.

This clone was observed once. This CDR3 is CASSRTGGVGNTIYF. The CDR3 bases are TGCGCCAGCAGCCGGACAGGGGGCGTTGGAAACACCATATATTTT. The V and J genes are TRBV5-1 and TRBJ1-3; 11 nucleotides agree with TRBD1. CDR1 is SGHRS and CDR2 is YFSETQ in the germline V gene. The length of the CDR3 is 15 residues. Trimming took 4 bases from V and 3 from J; bases not matched to a gene: 3.

The chain combines TRBV29-1 with TRBJ2-5; D perhaps matches TRBD2 (5 bases). The ends were cut back, 4 bases at V and 2 bases at J, with 8 bases in the middle. This CDR3 comprises 12 residues. Germline CDR1 reads SQVTM; CDR2 reads ANQGSEA. The DNA for the CDR3 is TGCAGCGTTGGAGGGTTTCAAGAGACCCAGTACTTC. Its protein is CSVGGFQETQYF. The full variable domain, rest sourced from reference TRBV29-1 and TRBJ2-5, is SAVISQKPSRDICQRGTSLTIQCQVDSQVTMMFWYRQQPGQSLTLIATANQGSEATYESGFVIDKFPISRPNLTFSTLTVSNMSPEDSSIYLCSVGGFQETQYFGPGTRLLVL.

A remark on this clone: Within the sample, other DNA sequences also encode this same CDR3. V usage is TRBV5-1 and J usage is TRBJ2-2; maybe TRBD2 (5 bases). Germline assignment: CDR1 SGHRS and CDR2 YFSETQ. V was shortened by 4 bases and J by 5 bases, with 12 bases between the two germline ends. This CDR3 is 14 amino acids long. The CDR3 protein is CASSLGSGTGELFF. The CDR3 nucleotides read TGCGCCAGCAGCCTTGGAAGCGGAACCGGGGAGCTGTTTTTT.

The CDR3 DNA is TGTGCCACCGAGTTAAGCCCGGGACAGGGGAAAGAGACCCAGTACTTC. Amino acid sequence: CATELSPGQGKETQYF. V usage is TRBV2 and J usage is TRBJ2-5, with TRBD1 matching over 10 bases. Germline CDR1 and CDR2: SNHLY and FYNNEI. This CDR3 has 16 residues. The V and J ends lost 10 bases and 3 bases, in that order; junction bases with no gene match: 14.

This clone was detected only a few times. The chain uses TRBV5-1 and TRBJ2-1; 8 bases agree with TRBD2. The CDR3 length is 15 residues. The V segment lost 9 bases and the J segment 10 bases; nucleotides outside the gene matches: 18. The germline V gene encodes CDR1 SGHRS and CDR2 YFSETQ. Written as DNA, the CDR3 is TGCGCCACCCAGAGTAGCGGGGAGGGGTTCGGGGAGCAGTTCTTC. Amino acid sequence: CATQSSGEGFGEQFF.

The gene calls are TRBV6-1 and TRBJ2-1; possible D gene TRBD2, 5 bases. The germline V gene has CDR1 MNHNS and CDR2 SASEGT. CDR3 length equals 13 residues. Trimming took off 4 bases at V and 5 bases at J, with 9 bases between the two ends. This chain's CDR3 is CASSGPSNNEQFF. CDR3 DNA: TGTGCCAGCAGTGGGCCTAGCAACAATGAGCAGTTCTTC.

This sequence joins TRBV5-1 and TRBJ2-5, with TRBD1 matching 7 bases. The tail of the sequence fits TRBJ2-7 better, so the J call may be wrong. Germline V gene data show CDR1 as SGHRS and CDR2 as YFSETQ. The CDR3 is 15 amino acids. The CDR3 DNA reads TGCGCCAGCAGCTTGGGACAGGGACCCTCCTACGAGCAGTACTTC. This gives the protein CASSLGQGPSYEQYF.

This clone was counted only a few times. The sample has other DNA sequences that encode this CDR3 too. This chain links TRBV14 with TRBJ1-1; D gene uncertain. Germline CDR1 reads SGHDN; CDR2 reads FVKESK. The CDR3 totals 16 residues. V lost 3 bases to trimming and J lost 4 bases, with 18 bases between them. In DNA, the CDR3 is TGTGCCAGCAGCCACCGATTCGATGGAGGTCCCACTGAAGCTTTCTTT. Residues: CASSHRFDGGPTEAFF.

The rearrangement joins TRBV27 to TRBJ2-7, with D hard to call. The CDR3 loop spans 13 amino acids. Per germline, CDR1 MNHEY and CDR2 SMNVEV (reference sequence). The V and J ends lost 8 bases and 6 bases respectively, with 17 bases between them. The DNA of the CDR3 is TGTGCCAGCCGCCTAGGCTCCTCAGCCGAGCAGTACTTC. Amino acids: CASRLGSSAEQYF.

V and J are TRBV4-1 and TRBJ1-1, with a possible D match to TRBD1 (5 bases). The V gene's germline CDR1 is MGHRA and CDR2 YSYEKL. The V end was cut by 2 bases, the J end by 10 bases, with 20 bases between. This CDR3 spans 15 amino acids. CDR3 DNA: TGCGCCAGCAGCCAACTACCGGCGGGGGTAAGCAGAGCTTTCTTT. Protein: CASSQLPAGVSRAFF.

The chain uses TRBV30 and TRBJ2-5; 7 bases match TRBD2. Germline V gives CDR1 GTSNPN, CDR2 SVGIG (reference sequence). V shed 3 bases and J 5 bases; nucleotides not matched to a gene: 12. The CDR3 consists of 15 residues. The CDR3 loop reads CAWSRTSDPRETQYF. CDR3 nucleotides: TGTGCCTGGAGCCGAACTAGCGACCCCAGGGAGACCCAGTACTTC.

This chain links TRBV29-1 with TRBJ2-7, with 8 positions matching TRBD1. Germline V CDR1 and CDR2: SQVTM, ANQGSEA. The CDR3 runs to 12 residues. With 6 bases clipped from V and 4 bases from J, the junction kept 5 bases outside the gene matches. The chain's CDR3 is CSVGQGDYEQYF. Here the CDR3 DNA reads TGCAGCGTCGGACAGGGAGATTACGAGCAGTACTTC.

The chain employs TRBV7-9 and TRBJ1-2; D is unclear. There are 14 residues in the CDR3. The V end lost 0 bases, the J end lost 3 bases, and 8 bases lay between the germline ends. CDR1 and CDR2 from the germline V gene are SEHNR and FQNEAQ (reference sequence). CDR3 loop: CASSLAEVDYGYTF. Written as DNA, the CDR3 is TGTGCCAGCAGCTTAGCGGAGGTTGACTATGGCTACACCTTC.

This chain uses TRBV5-4 with TRBJ1-1, with unresolved D. The CDR3 is 11 amino acids. V gave up 4 bases and J gave up 5 bases, with 6 bases separating them. The germline V gene encodes CDR1 SGHNT and CDR2 YYREEE (reference sequence). The CDR3 DNA sequence: TGTGCCAGCAGCCGGGAAACTGAAGCTTTCTTT. This encodes CASSRETEAFF.

This rearrangement joins TRBV5-1 to TRBJ1-1, with 9 bases fitting TRBD1. Germline loops: CDR1 SGHRS, CDR2 YFSETQ. CDR3 length: 15 amino acids. V shed 3 bases and J 7 bases; nucleotides not matched to a gene: 10. The CDR3 nucleotides read TGCGCCAGCAGCTCAGCCACCGGGACAGGGATTGAAGCTTTCTTT. The encoded protein is CASSSATGTGIEAFF.

The V gene is TRBV19, the J gene TRBJ1-5; TRBD1 agrees at 7 bases. Germline CDR1 LNHDA, CDR2 SQIVND (reference sequence). After removal of 9 bases from V and 2 bases from J, the junction contained 4 bases not matched to a gene. CDR3 size: 13 residues. The CDR3 region is CASSGTGNQPQHF. The CDR3 DNA is TGTGCCAGCTCTGGGACAGGCAATCAGCCCCAGCATTTT.